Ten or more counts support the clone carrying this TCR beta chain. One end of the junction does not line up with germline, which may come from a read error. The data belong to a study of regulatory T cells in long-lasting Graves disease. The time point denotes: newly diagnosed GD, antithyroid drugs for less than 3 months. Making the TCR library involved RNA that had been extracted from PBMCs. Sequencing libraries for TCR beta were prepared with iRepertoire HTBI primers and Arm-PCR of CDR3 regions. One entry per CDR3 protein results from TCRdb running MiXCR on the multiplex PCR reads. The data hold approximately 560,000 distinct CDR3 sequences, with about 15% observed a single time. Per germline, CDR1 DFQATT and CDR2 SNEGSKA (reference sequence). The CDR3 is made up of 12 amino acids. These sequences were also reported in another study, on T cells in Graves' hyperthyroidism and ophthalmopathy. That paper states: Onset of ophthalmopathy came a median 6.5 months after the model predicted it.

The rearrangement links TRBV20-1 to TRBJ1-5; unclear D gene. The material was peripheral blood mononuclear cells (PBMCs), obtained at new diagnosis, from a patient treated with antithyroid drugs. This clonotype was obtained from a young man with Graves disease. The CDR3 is CSARVSDQPQHF. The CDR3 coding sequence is TGCAGTGCTAGAGTCTCAGATCAACCCCAGCATTTT.